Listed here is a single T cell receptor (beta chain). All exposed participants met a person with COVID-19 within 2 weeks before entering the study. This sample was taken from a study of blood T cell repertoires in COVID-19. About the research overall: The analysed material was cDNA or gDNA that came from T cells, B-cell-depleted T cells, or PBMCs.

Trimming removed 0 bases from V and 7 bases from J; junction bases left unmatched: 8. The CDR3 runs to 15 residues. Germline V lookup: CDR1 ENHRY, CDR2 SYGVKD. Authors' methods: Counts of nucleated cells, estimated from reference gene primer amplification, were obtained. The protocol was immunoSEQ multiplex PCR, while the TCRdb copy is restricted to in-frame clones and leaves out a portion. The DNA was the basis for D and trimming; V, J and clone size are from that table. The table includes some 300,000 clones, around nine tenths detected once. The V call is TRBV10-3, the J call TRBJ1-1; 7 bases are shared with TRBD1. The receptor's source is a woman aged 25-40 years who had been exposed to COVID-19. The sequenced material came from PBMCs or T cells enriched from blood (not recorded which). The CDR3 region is CAISESFARGYEAFF. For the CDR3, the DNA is TGTGCCATCAGTGAGTCATTTGCCAGGGGGTATGAAGCTTTCTTT.